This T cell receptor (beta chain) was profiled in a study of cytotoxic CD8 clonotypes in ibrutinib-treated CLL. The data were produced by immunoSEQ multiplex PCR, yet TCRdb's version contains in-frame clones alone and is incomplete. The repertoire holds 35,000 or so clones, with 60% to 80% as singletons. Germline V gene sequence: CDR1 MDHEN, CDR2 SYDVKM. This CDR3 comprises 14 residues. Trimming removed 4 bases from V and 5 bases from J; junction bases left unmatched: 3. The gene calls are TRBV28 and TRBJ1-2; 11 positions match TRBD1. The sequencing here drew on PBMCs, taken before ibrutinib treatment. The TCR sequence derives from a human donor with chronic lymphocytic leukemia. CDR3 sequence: CASSSGQGAYGYTF. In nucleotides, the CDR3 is TGTGCCAGCAGTTCCGGACAGGGGGCTTATGGCTACACCTTC.